A selection of T cell receptor beta chains follows, all from one sample in a study of control samples from healthy donors and cancer patients. Sequenced by immunoSEQ multiplex PCR; TCRdb stores in-frame clones only, minus some. The repertoire holds more than 95,000 clones, more than 75% seen once, with about 8.7% in the top ten. The sequencing input was blood. Every receptor here comes from a man between 40 and 49 years old in good health. Each CDR3 is given with its conserved first and last residue. Each record gives: clone size, J gene, D gene, V gene, CDR3 DNA, CDR3 protein. A D gene is named only where the DNA matches it firmly. Clone size is given for some rows only: seen once, a few or many times, or a class if the clone is expanded.

abundance: .
j_gene: TRBJ2-7
d_gene: .
v_gene: TRBV12-5
CDR3nt: TGTGCTAGTGGCACTGGGCCCTACGAGCAGTACTTC
CDR3aa: CASGTGPYEQYF

abundance: .
j_gene: TRBJ2-3
d_gene: .
v_gene: TRBV19
CDR3nt: TGTGCCAGTAGTATAGCGCTGAGCACAGATACGCAGTATTTT
CDR3aa: CASSIALSTDTQYF

abundance: .
j_gene: TRBJ1-6
d_gene: .
v_gene: TRBV5-1
CDR3nt: TGCGCCAGCAGTCGACAGACAGACGCCGATTCACCCCTCCACTTT
CDR3aa: CASSRQTDADSPLHF

abundance: .
j_gene: TRBJ1-2
d_gene: .
v_gene: TRBV9
CDR3nt: TGTGCCAGCCTCCATGGGGGGACCTCTGGCTACACCTTC
CDR3aa: CASLHGGTSGYTF

abundance: .
j_gene: TRBJ2-3
d_gene: .
v_gene: TRBV18
CDR3nt: TGTGCCAGCTCACCAGGGTTCCCAGATACGCAGTATTTT
CDR3aa: CASSPGFPDTQYF

abundance: .
j_gene: TRBJ1-2
d_gene: TRBD1
v_gene: TRBV5-7
CDR3nt: TGTGCCAGCAGCTTGGAAACAGGGGACGACTATGGCTACACCTTC
CDR3aa: CASSLETGDDYGYTF

abundance: .
j_gene: TRBJ2-3
d_gene: TRBD2
v_gene: TRBV19
CDR3nt: TGTGCCAGTAGTATATTCCCGCAACTAGCGGGGGGCCTAAGGGATACGCAGTATTTT
CDR3aa: CASSIFPQLAGGLRDTQYF

abundance: .
j_gene: TRBJ1-1
d_gene: .
v_gene: TRBV7-6
CDR3nt: TGTGCCAGCAGCTTAGAAGGCAGAGAGAACACTGAAGCTTTCTTT
CDR3aa: CASSLEGRENTEAFF

abundance: .
j_gene: TRBJ2-3
d_gene: .
v_gene: TRBV19
CDR3nt: TGTGCCAGTAGTCGCCCAGCGGGCACAGATACGCAGTATTTT
CDR3aa: CASSRPAGTDTQYF

abundance: .
j_gene: TRBJ1-2
d_gene: TRBD1
v_gene: TRBV2
CDR3nt: TGTGCCAGCAGTGTTGGGGGGACAGGGGATGGCTACACCTTC
CDR3aa: CASSVGGTGDGYTF

abundance: .
j_gene: TRBJ1-1
d_gene: TRBD1
v_gene: TRBV6-2/TRBV6-3
CDR3nt: TGTGCCAGCATCCCCGGACAGGGGGCGAACACTGAAGCTTTCTTT
CDR3aa: CASIPGQGANTEAFF

abundance: .
j_gene: TRBJ1-1
d_gene: .
v_gene: TRBV7-2
CDR3nt: TGTGCCAGCAGCTTCAAGGCATCATACCCTGAAGCTTTCTTT
CDR3aa: CASSFKASYPEAFF

abundance: .
j_gene: TRBJ2-1
d_gene: .
v_gene: TRBV23-1
CDR3nt: TGCGCCAGCAGGGGTCCCCACTATGAGCAGTTCTTC
CDR3aa: CASRGPHYEQFF

abundance: .
j_gene: TRBJ1-1
d_gene: .
v_gene: TRBV6-4
CDR3nt: TGTGCCAGCAGTGAGTTTGGGGAGACTGAAGCTTTCTTT
CDR3aa: CASSEFGETEAFF

abundance: .
j_gene: TRBJ1-3
d_gene: .
v_gene: TRBV9
CDR3nt: TGTGCCAGCAGCACCTCAGGAGTCTCTGGAAACACCATATATTTT
CDR3aa: CASSTSGVSGNTIYF

abundance: few
j_gene: TRBJ2-1
d_gene: .
v_gene: TRBV11-3
CDR3nt: TGTGCCAGCAGCCCCGTTCAGGGGACCTACAATGAGCAGTTCTTC
CDR3aa: CASSPVQGTYNEQFF